The sequence of this TCR beta chain was determined in a study of CD8+CD57+ T cells in acquired aplastic anemia. Study-wide background: Healthy-donor CD4+ cells averaged about 11 million reads.

In this sample, this clonotype turned up many times. Genomic DNA was employed as the template in profiling TCR beta VDJ and CDR3. TCRdb re-called the reads through MiXCR, storing one row per CDR3 protein. The repertoire holds some 190,000 distinct CDR3 sequences, with approximately 50% as singletons. The material sequenced was sorted CD4+, CD8+, or CD8+CD57+ T cells (not recorded which) from PBMCs. The TCR comes from a human donor in good health, serving as a control.

The CDR3 spells CASTRTGGWTEAFF. CDR3 bases: TGTGCCAGCACCCGGACAGGGGGCTGGACTGAAGCTTTCTTT. This sequence joins TRBV6-1 and TRBJ1-1; 11 bases match TRBD1. Germline CDR1 MNHNS, CDR2 SASEGT. After removal of 7 bases from V and 5 bases from J, the junction contained 6 bases not matched to a gene. CDR3 length equals 14 residues.